Following are 18 T cell receptor beta chains from one sample sequenced in a study of human T cells and chemical hapten exposure. TCRdb passed the RACE reads through MiXCR, listing each CDR3 protein once. The table includes 360,000 or so distinct CDR3 sequences, roughly 6.3% detected once. Time point specified: patch test 2, 6 weeks after DPC sensitization. The treatment denotes: therapeutic diphenylcyclopropenone sensitization with weekly scalp DPC. This material consisted of whole blood, taken in connection with sensitization to the hapten diphenylcyclopropenone (DPC). The receptors originated from a woman aged 18-29 years with alopecia areata. Some clones in this sample may be carry-over from other donors' samples.

The chain links TRBV4-3 to TRBJ1-4; TRBD1 matches 7 bases. V dropped 1 base and J dropped 4; count of bases not matched to a gene: 6. CDR1 and CDR2 (germline): LGHNA, YSLEER. The CDR3 loop spans 16 amino acids. In DNA form, the CDR3 reads TGCGCCAGCAGCCAAGGAAACAGGGGATTTAATGAAAAACTGTTTTTT. Translation: CASSQGNRGFNEKLFF.

This clonotype was seen only a few times. The V call is TRBV20-1, the J call TRBJ2-1; 7 bases agree with TRBD2. The CDR3 is 15 residues long. From germline, CDR1 is DFQATT and CDR2 SNEGSKA (reference sequence). Trimming at V came to 0 bases and at J to 6 bases, leaving 8 bases not matched to a gene. CDR3 sequence reads: CSARDRSSGPNEQFF. The CDR3 nucleotides read TGCAGTGCTAGAGATAGGAGTAGCGGGCCCAATGAGCAGTTCTTC.

This clonotype showed up many times. For the CDR3, the DNA is TGCAGCGTTGCGTCGTCCAGGGAACAGCCCCAGCATTTT. It is translated as CSVASSREQPQHF. This chain joins TRBV29-1 and TRBJ1-5, with D tentatively TRBD1 (5 bases). The CDR3 length is 13 residues. Germline V gives CDR1 SQVTM, CDR2 ANQGSEA. V lost 4 bases, J lost 7 bases, and 14 bases lay in between.

This clonotype appeared many times. The genes are TRBV5-1 and TRBJ1-6, with a weak D call TRBD1 (6 bases). V was trimmed by 0 bases and J by 4 bases, leaving 11 bases between them. The CDR3 has 16 amino acids. Germline V gives CDR1 SGHRS, CDR2 YFSETQ. Written as DNA, the CDR3 is TGCGCCAGCAGCTTGGTTGGCAGGGGTTATAATTCACCCCTCCACTTT. It encodes CASSLVGRGYNSPLHF.

This clonotype was seen a handful of times. This rearrangement joins TRBV10-3 to TRBJ2-5; D gene uncertain. Trimming left V 11 bases short and J 4 bases short, with 11 bases between. In germline, CDR1 is ENHRY, CDR2 SYGVKD. The CDR3 is made up of 11 amino acids. The CDR3: CASPPGETQYF. In nucleotides, the CDR3 is TGTGCCTCCCCGCCCGGAGAGACCCAGTACTTC.

The chain joins TRBV6-5 to TRBJ1-2; 7 bases map to TRBD1. V lost 5 bases and J lost 4; bases outside the gene matches: 7. Germline V gene sequence: CDR1 MNHEY, CDR2 SVGAGI. The CDR3 spans 14 residues. In nucleotides, the CDR3 is TGTGCCAGCAGTCAGGGCGGGACAGCCTATGGCTACACCTTC. It is translated as CASSQGGTAYGYTF.

The table lists this clonotype with many counts. The CDR3 is CASSSPMTSGGHHSYNEQFF. The CDR3 DNA sequence: TGTGCCAGCAGCTCCCCGATGACTAGCGGGGGTCACCACTCCTACAATGAGCAGTTCTTC. The chain employs TRBV7-8 and TRBJ2-1; 12 bases fit TRBD2. The V and J ends lost 4 bases and 0 bases, in that order; junction bases with no gene match: 13. Germline V gene sequence: CDR1 SGHVS, CDR2 FQNEAQ. This CDR3 is 20 amino acids long.

This clonotype has a handful of counts. V gene TRBV5-1 combines with J gene TRBJ1-1, with D possibly TRBD1 on 5 matching bases. This CDR3 has 15 amino acids. V was clipped by 4 bases and J by 2 bases, with 15 bases between them. CDR1 and CDR2 (germline): SGHRS, YFSETQ. CDR3 sequence (DNA): TGCGCCAGCAGCACGGGTGGGGCAGGAAACACTGAAGCTTTCTTT. Translation: CASSTGGAGNTEAFF.

Ten or more counts support this clonotype. The chain combines TRBV28 with TRBJ2-3, with TRBD2 matching 12 bases. The CDR3 has 16 amino acids. Germline CDR1 and CDR2: MDHEN and SYDVKM. Losses at the gene ends were 5 bases for V and 3 bases for J; bases not matched to a gene: 6. CDR3 sequence reads: CASSPGLAGTTDTQYF. The CDR3, as DNA: TGTGCCAGCAGTCCTGGACTAGCGGGGACAACAGATACGCAGTATTTT.

The genes are TRBV5-6 and TRBJ2-7, with no clear D. In germline, CDR1 is SGHDT, CDR2 YYEEEE. The CDR3 runs 14 residues. The V end lost 0 bases, the J end lost 3 bases, and 10 bases lay between the germline ends. In nucleotides, the CDR3 is TGTGCCAGCAGCTTGGAAGGGCCCTTCTACGAGCAGTACTTC. Translated: CASSLEGPFYEQYF.

V gene TRBV6-1 combines with J gene TRBJ2-3; D perhaps matches TRBD2 (5 bases). This CDR3 has 18 residues. V lost 2 bases to trimming and J lost 0 bases, with 18 bases between them. Germline V CDR1 and CDR2: MNHNS, SASEGT. CDR3 nucleotides: TGTGCCAGCAGTGAAAAGGGAGAACCTTTTACTAGCACAGATACGCAGTATTTT. This encodes CASSEKGEPFTSTDTQYF.

This clonotype came up a few times. The genes are TRBV18 and TRBJ1-3; the D is unclear. V lost 1 base, J lost 0 bases, and 13 bases lay in between. CDR1 KGHSH and CDR2 LQKENI come from the germline V gene. CDR3 length equals 17 residues. CDR3 amino acids: CASSPRFGRDSGNTIYF. The DNA for the CDR3 is TGTGCCAGCTCACCACGGTTTGGACGGGACTCTGGAAACACCATATATTTT.

This clonotype appeared many times. This rearrangement joins TRBV12-3 or TRBV12-4 to TRBJ2-7; weak D call: TRBD1 (6 bases). This CDR3 spans 14 amino acids. V shed 3 bases and J shed 4 bases, with 13 bases lying between them. The CDR3 loop is CASSFNPGEYEQYF. CDR3 nucleotide sequence: TGTGCCAGCAGTTTCAATCCAGGGGAGTACGAGCAGTACTTC.

This clonotype was recorded a few times. In DNA, the CDR3 is TGTGCCAGCAACTCCCCCCGACAGGGTGGAAACACCGGGGAGCTGTTTTTT. Protein sequence: CASNSPRQGGNTGELFF. The V and J genes are TRBV28 and TRBJ2-2; 7 nucleotides agree with TRBD1. From germline, CDR1 is MDHEN and CDR2 SYDVKM. V was clipped by 7 bases and J by 2 bases; unmatched bases: 13. The length of the CDR3 is 17 residues.

Here the CDR3 reads CASSFKDINEQFF. For the CDR3, the DNA is TGTGCCAGCAGCTTCAAGGATATCAATGAGCAGTTCTTC. The V and J genes are TRBV7-9 and TRBJ2-1; D not resolved. The CDR3 runs to 13 residues. CDR1 is SEHNR, CDR2 FQNEAQ, per germline (reference sequence). Trimming left V 3 bases short and J 6 bases short, with 9 bases between.

The table lists this clonotype with many counts. This chain joins TRBV7-9 and TRBJ1-4, with unresolved D. The CDR3 runs 13 residues. Trimming took off 3 bases at V and 8 bases at J, with 10 bases between the two ends. Germline lookup yields CDR1 SEHNR and CDR2 FQNEAQ (reference sequence). The CDR3: CASSFPVGEKLFF. The CDR3, as DNA: TGTGCCAGCAGCTTTCCCGTAGGGGAAAAACTGTTTTTT.

The chain recombines TRBV10-3 with TRBJ1-6; TRBD1 might be the D (5 bases). The CDR3 sequence is 13 residues long. The germline V gene encodes CDR1 ENHRY and CDR2 SYGVKD. Trimming shortened V by 9 bases and J by 8 bases, and 14 bases separated the two germline ends. The CDR3 spells CAISRGLDSPLHF. The CDR3 bases are TGTGCCATTTCCCGGGGCCTTGATTCACCCCTCCACTTT.

This clonotype appeared many times. V is TRBV27 and J is TRBJ1-5; possible D gene TRBD1, 5 bases. Germline V CDR1 and CDR2: MNHEY, SMNVEV (reference sequence). This CDR3 spans 15 amino acids. V gave up 1 base and J gave up 8 bases, with 15 bases separating them. CDR3 region: CASSLWGEGSEPQHF. The CDR3 DNA reads as TGTGCCAGCAGTTTATGGGGGGAGGGTTCGGAGCCCCAGCATTTT.